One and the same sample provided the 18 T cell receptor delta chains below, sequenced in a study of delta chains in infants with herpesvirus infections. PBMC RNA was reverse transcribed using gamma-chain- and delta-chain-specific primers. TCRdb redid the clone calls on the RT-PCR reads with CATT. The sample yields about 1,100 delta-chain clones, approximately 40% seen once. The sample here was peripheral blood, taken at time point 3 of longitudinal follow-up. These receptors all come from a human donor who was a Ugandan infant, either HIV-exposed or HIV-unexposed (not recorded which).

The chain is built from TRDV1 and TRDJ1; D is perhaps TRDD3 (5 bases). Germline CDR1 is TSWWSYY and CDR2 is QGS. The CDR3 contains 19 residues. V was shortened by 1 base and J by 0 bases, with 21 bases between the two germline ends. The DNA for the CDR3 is TGTGCTCTTGGGGAACCGCAACTACGCCCTCGGGGGTACACCGATAAACTCATCTTT. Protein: CALGEPQLRPRGYTDKLIF.

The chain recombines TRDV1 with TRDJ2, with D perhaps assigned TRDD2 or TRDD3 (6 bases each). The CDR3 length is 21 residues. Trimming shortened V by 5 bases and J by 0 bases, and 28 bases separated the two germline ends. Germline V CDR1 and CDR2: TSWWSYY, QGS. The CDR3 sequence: CALGPPSGGGTLPTLTAQLFF. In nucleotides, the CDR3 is TGTGCTCTTGGGCCACCTTCCGGAGGGGGGACGCTACCGACTTTGACAGCACAACTCTTCTTT.

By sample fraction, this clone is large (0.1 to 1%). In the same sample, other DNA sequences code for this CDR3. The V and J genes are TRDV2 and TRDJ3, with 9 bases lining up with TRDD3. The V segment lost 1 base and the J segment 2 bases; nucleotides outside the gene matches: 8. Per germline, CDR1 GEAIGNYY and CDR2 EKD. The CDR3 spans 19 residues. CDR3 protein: CACDTGIRGSPWDTRQMFF. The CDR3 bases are TGTGCCTGTGACACGGGGATACGCGGTTCCCCCTGGGACACCCGACAGATGTTTTTC.

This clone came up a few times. The CDR3 coding sequence is TGTGCTCTTGGGGAACTGGGTCACACCTTGACAGCACAACTCTTCTTT. It codes for CALGELGHTLTAQLFF. The chain is built from TRDV1 and TRDJ2, with no clear D. Germline lookup yields CDR1 TSWWSYY and CDR2 QGS. The CDR3 is 16 residues long. V gave up 0 bases and J gave up 2 bases, with 10 bases separating them.

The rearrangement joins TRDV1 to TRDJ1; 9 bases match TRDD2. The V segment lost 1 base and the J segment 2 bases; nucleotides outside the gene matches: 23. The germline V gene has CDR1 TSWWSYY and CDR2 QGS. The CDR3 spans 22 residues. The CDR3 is CALGERVAPSYSLGYPTDKLIF. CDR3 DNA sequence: TGTGCTCTTGGGGAACGGGTGGCGCCTTCCTACTCTTTGGGATATCCGACCGATAAACTCATCTTT.

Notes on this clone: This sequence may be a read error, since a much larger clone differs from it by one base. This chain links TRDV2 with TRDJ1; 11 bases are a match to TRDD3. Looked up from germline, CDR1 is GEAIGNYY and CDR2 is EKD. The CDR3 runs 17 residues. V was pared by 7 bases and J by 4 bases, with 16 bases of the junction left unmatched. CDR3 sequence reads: CAWDELLGDKEDDKLIF. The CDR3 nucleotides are TGTGCCTGGGACGAATTACTGGGGGATAAGGAGGACGATAAACTCATCTTT.

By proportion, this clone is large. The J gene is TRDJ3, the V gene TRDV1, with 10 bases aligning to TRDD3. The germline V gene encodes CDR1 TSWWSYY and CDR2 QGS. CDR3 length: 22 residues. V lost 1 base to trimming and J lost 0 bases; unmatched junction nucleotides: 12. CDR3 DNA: TGTGCTCTTGGGGAACCCCCGTACTGGGGGATTTATCACTCCTGGGACACCCGACAGATGTTTTTC. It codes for CALGEPPYWGIYHSWDTRQMFF.

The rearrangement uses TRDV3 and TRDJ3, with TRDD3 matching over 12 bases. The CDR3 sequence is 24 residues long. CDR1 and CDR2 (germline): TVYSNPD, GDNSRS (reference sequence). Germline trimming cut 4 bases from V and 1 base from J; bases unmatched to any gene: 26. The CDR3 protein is CAYVAFFWGIRRPHPSWDTRQMFF. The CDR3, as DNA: TGTGCCTATGTTGCCTTCTTCTGGGGGATACGCCGTCCCCATCCTTCCTGGGACACCCGACAGATGTTTTTC.

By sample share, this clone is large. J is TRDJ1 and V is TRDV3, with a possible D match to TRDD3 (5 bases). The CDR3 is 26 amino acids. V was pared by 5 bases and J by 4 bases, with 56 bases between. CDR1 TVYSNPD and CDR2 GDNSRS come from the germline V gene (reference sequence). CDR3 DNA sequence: TGTGCCGCTTTTAGGGAACGGGGGCGGCAGTCTCGGACCTCGCGCCAGGGGGCCCATAAGGGCGATAAACTCATCTTT. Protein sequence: CAAFRERGRQSRTSRQGAHKGDKLIF. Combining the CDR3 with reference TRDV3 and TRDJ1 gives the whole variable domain CDKVTQSSPDQTVASGSEVVLLCTYDTVYSNPDLFWYRIRPDYSFQFVFYGDNSRSEGADFTQGRFSVKHILTQKAFHLVISPVRTEDSATYYCAAFRERGRQSRTSRQGAHKGDKLIFGKGTRVTVEP.

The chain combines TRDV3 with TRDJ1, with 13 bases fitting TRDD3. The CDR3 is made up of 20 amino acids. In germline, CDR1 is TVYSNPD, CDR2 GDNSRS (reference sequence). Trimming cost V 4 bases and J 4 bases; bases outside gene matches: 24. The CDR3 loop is CACTHSYALLGDTRVDKLIF. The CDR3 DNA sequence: TGTGCCTGTACGCATTCCTACGCCTTACTGGGGGATACGCGGGTCGATAAACTCATCTTT.

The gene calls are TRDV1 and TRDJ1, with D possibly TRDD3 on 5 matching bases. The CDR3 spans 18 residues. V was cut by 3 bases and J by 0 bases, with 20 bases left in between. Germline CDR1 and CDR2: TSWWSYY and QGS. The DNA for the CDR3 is TGTGCTCTTGGGGAGGGCCCTGGGATTCGGGACTACACCGATAAACTCATCTTT. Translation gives CALGEGPGIRDYTDKLIF.

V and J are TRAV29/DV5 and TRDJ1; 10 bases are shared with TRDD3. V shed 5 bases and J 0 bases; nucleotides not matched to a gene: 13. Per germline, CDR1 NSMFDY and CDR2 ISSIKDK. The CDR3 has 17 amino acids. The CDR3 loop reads CAAAKTNWGMYTDKLIF. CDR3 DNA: TGTGCAGCTGCTAAAACCAACTGGGGGATGTACACCGATAAACTCATCTTT.

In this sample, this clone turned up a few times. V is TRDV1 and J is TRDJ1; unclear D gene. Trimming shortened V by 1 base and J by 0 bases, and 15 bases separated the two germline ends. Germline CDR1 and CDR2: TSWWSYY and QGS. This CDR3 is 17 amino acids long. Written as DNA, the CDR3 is TGTGCTCTTGGGGAACCCCGGGTGGCCACCCACACCGATAAACTCATCTTT. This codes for CALGEPRVATHTDKLIF.

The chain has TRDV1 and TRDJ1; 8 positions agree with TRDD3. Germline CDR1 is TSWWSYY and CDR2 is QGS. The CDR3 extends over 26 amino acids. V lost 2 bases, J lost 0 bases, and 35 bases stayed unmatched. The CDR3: CALGENLDFLSLLGATRGKYTDKLIF. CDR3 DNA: TGTGCTCTTGGGGAAAACTTAGACTTCCTCTCCCTACTGGGGGCCACGCGGGGAAAGTACACCGATAAACTCATCTTT.

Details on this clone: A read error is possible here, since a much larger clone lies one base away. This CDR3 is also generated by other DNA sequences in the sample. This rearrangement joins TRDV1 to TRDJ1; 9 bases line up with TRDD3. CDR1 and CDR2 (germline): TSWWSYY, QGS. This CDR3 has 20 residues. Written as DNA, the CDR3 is TGTGCTCTTGGGGAACCGGGGCCCAATTCGTACTGGGGGAACACCGATAAACTAATCTTT. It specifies CALGEPGPNSYWGNTDKLIF.

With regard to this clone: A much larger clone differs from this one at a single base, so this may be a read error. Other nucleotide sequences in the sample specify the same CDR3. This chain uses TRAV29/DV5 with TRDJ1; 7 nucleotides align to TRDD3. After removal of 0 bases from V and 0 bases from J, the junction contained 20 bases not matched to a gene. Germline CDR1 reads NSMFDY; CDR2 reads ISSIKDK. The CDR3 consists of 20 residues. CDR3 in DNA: TGTGCAGCAAGCGAAGGGGACTCATTACTACTGGGGTCCCACACCGATAAACTCATCTTT. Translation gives CAASEGDSLLLGSHTDKLIF.

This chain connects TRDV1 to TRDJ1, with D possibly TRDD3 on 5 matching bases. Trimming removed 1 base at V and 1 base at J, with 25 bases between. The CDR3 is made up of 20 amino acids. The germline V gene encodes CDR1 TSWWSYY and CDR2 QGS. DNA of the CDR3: TGTGCTCTTGGGGAACCAAAGATTCCCCCCATCGAGGGGGTCACCGATAAACTCATCTTT. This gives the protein CALGEPKIPPIEGVTDKLIF.

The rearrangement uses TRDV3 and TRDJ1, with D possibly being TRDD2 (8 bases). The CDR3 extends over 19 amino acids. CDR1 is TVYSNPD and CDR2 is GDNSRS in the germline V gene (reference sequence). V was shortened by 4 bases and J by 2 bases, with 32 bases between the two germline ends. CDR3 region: CACRLPRLPGGQPTDKLIF. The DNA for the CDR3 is TGTGCCTGCCGCCTTCCTAGACTGCCTGGGGGCCAACCGACCGATAAACTCATCTTT. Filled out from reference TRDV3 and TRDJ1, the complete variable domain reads CDKVTQSSPDQTVASGSEVVLLCTYDTVYSNPDLFWYRIRPDYSFQFVFYGDNSRSEGADFTQGRFSVKHILTQKAFHLVISPVRTEDSATYYCACRLPRLPGGQPTDKLIFGKGTRVTVEP.